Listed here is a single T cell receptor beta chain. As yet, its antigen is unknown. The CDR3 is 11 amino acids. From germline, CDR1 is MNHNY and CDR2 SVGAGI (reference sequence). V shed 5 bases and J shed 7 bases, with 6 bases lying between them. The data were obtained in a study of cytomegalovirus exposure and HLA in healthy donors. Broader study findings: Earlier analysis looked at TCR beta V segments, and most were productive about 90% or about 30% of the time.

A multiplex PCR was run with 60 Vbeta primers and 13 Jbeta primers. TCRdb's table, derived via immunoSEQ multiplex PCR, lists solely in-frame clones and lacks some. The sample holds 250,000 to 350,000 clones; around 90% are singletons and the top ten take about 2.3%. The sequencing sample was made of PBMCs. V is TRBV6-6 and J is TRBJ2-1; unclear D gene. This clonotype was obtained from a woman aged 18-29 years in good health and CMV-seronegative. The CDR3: CASSQYNEQFF. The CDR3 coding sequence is TGTGCCAGCAGTCAGTATAATGAGCAGTTCTTC.